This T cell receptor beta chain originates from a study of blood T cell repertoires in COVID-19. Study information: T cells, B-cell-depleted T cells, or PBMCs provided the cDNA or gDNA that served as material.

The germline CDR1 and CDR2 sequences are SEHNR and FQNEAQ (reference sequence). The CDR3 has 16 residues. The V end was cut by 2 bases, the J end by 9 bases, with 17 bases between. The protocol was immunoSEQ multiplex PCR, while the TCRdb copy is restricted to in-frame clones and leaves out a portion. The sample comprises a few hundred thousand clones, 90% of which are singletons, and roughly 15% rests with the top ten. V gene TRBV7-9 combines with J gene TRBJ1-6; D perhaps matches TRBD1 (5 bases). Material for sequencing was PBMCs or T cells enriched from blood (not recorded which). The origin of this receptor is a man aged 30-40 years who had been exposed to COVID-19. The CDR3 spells CASSLQRGTWGSPLHF. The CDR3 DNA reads TGTGCCAGCAGCTTACAGCGCGGGACCTGGGGTTCACCCCTCCACTTT.